The 3 T cell receptor beta chains listed next were all sequenced from one sample in a study of glioma-infiltrating T cells after dendritic cell vaccination. Time point defined: after dendritic cell vaccination, including at tumor progression/relapse. Assay: immunoSEQ multiplex PCR; the TCRdb copy retains only in-frame clones and omits some. The table records approximately 85,000 clones, about 85% of them present only once. The sample was blood, taken after dendritic cell vaccination. These receptor sequences come from a human donor with glioblastoma.

The chain combines TRBV2 with TRBJ1-2, with D possibly matching TRBD1 (6 bases). Trimming took 4 bases from V and 8 from J, leaving 20 bases between them. The CDR3 extends over 15 amino acids. Germline V gives CDR1 SNHLY, CDR2 FYNNEI. CDR3: CASSVRGARLRGYTF. Here the CDR3 DNA reads TGTGCCAGCAGTGTCCGGGGGGCGAGGCTTAGGGGCTACACCTTC.

Only one count was recorded for this clone. This chain joins TRBV7-6 and TRBJ2-7; TRBD1 aligns across 8 bases. This CDR3 contains 15 residues. Per germline, CDR1 SGHVS and CDR2 FNYEAQ. The V and J ends lost 1 base and 5 bases, in that order; junction bases with no gene match: 7. CDR3 bases: TGTGCCAGCAGCTTAGATCGACAGGGGATCCACGAGCAGTACTTC. Translating it yields CASSLDRQGIHEQYF.

This clone has just one count. In nucleotides, the CDR3 is TGTGCCAGCAGCTTACCGGGACAGCCCCCTCAGCCCCAGCATTTT. This codes for CASSLPGQPPQPQHF. The gene calls are TRBV7-2 and TRBJ1-5, with 7 bases that match TRBD1. J lost 6 bases, V lost 2 bases, and 7 bases had no gene match. Germline V gene data show CDR1 as SGHTA and CDR2 as FQGNSA. This CDR3 region has 15 residues.